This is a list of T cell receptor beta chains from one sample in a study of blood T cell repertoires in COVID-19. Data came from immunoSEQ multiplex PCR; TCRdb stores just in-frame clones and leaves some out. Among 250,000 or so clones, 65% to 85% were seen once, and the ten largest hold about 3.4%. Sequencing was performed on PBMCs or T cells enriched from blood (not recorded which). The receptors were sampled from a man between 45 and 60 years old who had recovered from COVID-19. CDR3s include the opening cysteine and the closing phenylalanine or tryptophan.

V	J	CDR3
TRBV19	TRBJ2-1	CASGERVSSYNEQFF
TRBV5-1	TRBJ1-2	CASRGGLLGYTF
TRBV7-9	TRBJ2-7	CASSSTSGRAGEQYF
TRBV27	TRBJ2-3	CASPVAAGTPYAQYF
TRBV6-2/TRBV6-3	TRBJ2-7	CASSYQAYEQYF
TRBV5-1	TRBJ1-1	CASSSLGGTNTEAFF
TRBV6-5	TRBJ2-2	CATGQGGTGELFF
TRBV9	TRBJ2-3	CASSVVSGRAVNTQYF
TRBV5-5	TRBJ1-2	CASSFMNRGDGYTF
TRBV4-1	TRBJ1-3	CASSQDSPDASFRGNTIYF
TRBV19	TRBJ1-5	CASSLLQGPVSNQPQHF
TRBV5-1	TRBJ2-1	CASRDYPNEQFF
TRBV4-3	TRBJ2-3	CASRGGIASPNTQYF
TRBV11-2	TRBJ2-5	CASSLTPGQQIKTQYF
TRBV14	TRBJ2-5	CASSRIGVSGTQYF
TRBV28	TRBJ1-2	CASSLDRFRGYTF
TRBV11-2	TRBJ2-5	CASGLGGQGGAETQYF
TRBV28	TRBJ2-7	CASSFQRGLRYEQYF
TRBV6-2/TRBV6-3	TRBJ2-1	CASSSLDGTSRYEQFF
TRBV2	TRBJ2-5	CASSSQGLQETQYF
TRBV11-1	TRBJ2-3	CASSFIRTDTQYF
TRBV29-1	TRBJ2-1	CSVAPGQYNEQFF
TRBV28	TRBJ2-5	CASSQIGEAETQYF
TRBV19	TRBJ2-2	CASSKQSGWANTGELFF
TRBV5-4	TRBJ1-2	CASSLPTGNYGYTF
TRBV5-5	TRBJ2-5	CASSLGAGQETQYF
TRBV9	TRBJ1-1	CASSVVPGGNTEAFF
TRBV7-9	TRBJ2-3	CASSRIGLAGGSDTQYF
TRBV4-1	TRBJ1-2	CATAGTGYGYTF
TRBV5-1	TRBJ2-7	CASSLPSTYEQYF
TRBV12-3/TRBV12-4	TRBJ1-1	CASSLQGVAFF
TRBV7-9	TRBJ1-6	CASSPRGSYNSPLHF
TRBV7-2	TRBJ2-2	CASSLARGLIGELFF
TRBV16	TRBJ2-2	CASSHRGPDDTGELFF
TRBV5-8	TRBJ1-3	CASTKRAAALSGNTIYF
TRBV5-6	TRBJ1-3	CASRRGGGGNTIYF
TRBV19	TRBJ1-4	CASSIGGGGEKLFF
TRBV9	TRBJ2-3	CASSARVRDRGTDTQYF